The sample holds one count of the clone carrying this T cell receptor (beta chain). These data are taken from a study of blood T cell repertoires in COVID-19. Assay used: immunoSEQ multiplex PCR; TCRdb lists only in-frame clones, some missing. The table shows fewer than 350,000 clones, with 70% to 90% occurring only once. The CDR3 sequence is 14 residues long. The J segment lost 4 bases and the V segment lost 3 bases, leaving 4 bases of the junction unmatched. Germline V gene sequence: CDR1 SGDLS, CDR2 YYNGEE. Each participant's cohort was designated according to participant-reported clinical history.

The sequencing sample was made of PBMCs or T cells enriched from blood (not recorded which). This sequence was found in a woman between 40 and 55 years old who had recovered from COVID-19. The chain employs TRBV9 and TRBJ2-3, with TRBD1 identical over 8 bases. The CDR3 protein is CASSAGQDSDTQYF. The CDR3, as DNA: TGTGCCAGCAGCGCGGGACAGGACTCAGATACGCAGTATTTT.